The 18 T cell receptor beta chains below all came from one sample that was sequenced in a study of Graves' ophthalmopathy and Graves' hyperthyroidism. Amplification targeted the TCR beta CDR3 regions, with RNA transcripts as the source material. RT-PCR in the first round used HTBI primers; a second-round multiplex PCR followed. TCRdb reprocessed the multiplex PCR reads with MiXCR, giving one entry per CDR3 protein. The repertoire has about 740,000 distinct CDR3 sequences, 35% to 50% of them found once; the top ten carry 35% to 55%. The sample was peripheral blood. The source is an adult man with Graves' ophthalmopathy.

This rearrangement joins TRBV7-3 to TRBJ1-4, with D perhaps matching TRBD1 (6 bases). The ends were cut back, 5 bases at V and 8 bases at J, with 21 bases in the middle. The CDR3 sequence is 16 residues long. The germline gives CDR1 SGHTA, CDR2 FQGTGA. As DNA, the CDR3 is TGTGCCAGCAGCGTCTCCGGTGGGGGCCTTTTAGAAAAACTGTTTTTT. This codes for CASSVSGGGLLEKLFF.

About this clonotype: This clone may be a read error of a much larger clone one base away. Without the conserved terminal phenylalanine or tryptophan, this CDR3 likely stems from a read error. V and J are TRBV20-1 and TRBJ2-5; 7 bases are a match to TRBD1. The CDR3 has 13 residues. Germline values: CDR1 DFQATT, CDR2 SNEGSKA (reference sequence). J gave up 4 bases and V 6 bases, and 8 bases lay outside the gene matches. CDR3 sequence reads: CSAQLGGGETQYV. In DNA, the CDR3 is TGCAGTGCCCAACTAGGGGGCGGAGAGACCCAGTACGTC.

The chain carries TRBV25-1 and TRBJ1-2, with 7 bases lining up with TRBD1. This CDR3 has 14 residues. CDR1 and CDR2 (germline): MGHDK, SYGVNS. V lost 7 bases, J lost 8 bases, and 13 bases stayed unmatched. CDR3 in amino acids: CASKTRTGSNGYTF. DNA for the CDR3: TGTGCCAGCAAGACCCGGACAGGCTCTAACGGCTACACCTTC.

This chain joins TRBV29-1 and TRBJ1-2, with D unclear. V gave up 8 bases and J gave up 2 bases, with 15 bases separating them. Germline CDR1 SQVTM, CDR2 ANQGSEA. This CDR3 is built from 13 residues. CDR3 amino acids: CSQAGGSNYGYTF. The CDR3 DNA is TGCAGCCAAGCTGGAGGCTCAAACTATGGCTACACCTTC.

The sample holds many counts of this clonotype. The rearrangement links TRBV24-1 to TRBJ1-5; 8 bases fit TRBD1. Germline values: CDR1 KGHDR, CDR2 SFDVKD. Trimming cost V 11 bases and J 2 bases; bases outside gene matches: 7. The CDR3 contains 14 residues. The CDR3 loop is CASRTGNGNQPQHF. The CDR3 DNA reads TGTGCCAGCAGGACAGGGAACGGCAATCAGCCCCAGCATTTT.

The DNA for the CDR3 is TGTGCCAGCAGCATAGGACAGGCTATTCATCAGCCCCAGCATTTT. Translating it yields CASSIGQAIHQPQHF. The chain carries TRBV7-2 and TRBJ1-5; TRBD1 matches 7 bases. The length of the CDR3 is 15 residues. Germline V lookup: CDR1 SGHTA, CDR2 FQGNSA. Trimming took 5 bases from V and 5 from J; bases not matched to a gene: 9.

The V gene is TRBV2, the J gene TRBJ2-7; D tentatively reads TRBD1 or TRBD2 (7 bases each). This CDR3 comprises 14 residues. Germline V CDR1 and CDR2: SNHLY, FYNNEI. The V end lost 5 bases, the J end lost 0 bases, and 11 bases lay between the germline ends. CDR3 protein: CASSQGGYSYEQYF. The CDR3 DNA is TGTGCCAGCAGTCAGGGGGGGTACTCCTACGAGCAGTACTTC. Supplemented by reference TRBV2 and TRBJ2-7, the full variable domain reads EPEVTQTPSHQVTQMGQEVILRCVPISNHLYFYWYRQILGQKVEFLVSFYNNEISEKSEIFDDQFSVERPDGSNFTLKIRSTKLEDSAMYFCASSQGGYSYEQYFGPGTRLTVT.

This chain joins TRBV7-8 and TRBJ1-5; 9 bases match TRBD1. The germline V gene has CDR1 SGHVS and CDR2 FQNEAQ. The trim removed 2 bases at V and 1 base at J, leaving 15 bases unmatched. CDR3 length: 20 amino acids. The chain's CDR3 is CASSLRSTQSTGGSNQPQHF. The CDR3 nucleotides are TGTGCCAGCAGCTTACGTTCCACCCAGTCGACAGGGGGAAGCAATCAGCCCCAGCATTTT. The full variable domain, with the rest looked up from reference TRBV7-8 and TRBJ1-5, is GAGVSQSPRYKVAKRGQDVALRCDPISGHVSLFWYQQALGQGPEFLTYFQNEAQLDKSGLPSDRFFAERPEGSVSTLKIQRTQQEDSAVYLCASSLRSTQSTGGSNQPQHFGDGTRLSIL.

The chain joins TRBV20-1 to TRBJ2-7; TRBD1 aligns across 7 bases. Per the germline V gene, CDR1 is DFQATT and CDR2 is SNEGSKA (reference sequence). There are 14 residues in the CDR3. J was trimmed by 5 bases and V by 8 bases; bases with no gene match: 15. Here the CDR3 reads CSPKAPDRAHEQYF. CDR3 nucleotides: TGCAGTCCAAAAGCCCCAGACAGGGCCCACGAGCAGTACTTC.

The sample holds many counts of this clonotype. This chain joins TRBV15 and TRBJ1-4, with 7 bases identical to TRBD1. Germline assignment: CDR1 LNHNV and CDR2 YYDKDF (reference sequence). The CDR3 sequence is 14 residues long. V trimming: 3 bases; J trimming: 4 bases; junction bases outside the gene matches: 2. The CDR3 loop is CATSSRGSNEKLFF. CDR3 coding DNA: TGTGCCACCAGCAGCAGGGGGAGTAATGAAAAACTGTTTTTT. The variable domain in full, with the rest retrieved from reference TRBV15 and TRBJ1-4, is DAMVIQNPRYQVTQFGKPVTLSCSQTLNHNVMYWYQQKSSQAPKLLFHYYDKDFNNEADTPDNFQSRRPNTSFCFLDIRSPGLGDTAMYLCATSSRGSNEKLFFGSGTQLSVL.

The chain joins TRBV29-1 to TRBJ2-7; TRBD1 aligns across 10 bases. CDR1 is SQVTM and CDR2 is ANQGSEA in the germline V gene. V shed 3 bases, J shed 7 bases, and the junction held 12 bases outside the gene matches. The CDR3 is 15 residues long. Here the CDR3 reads CSVDSGQGVASEQYF. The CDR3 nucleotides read TGCAGCGTTGATTCTGGACAGGGGGTGGCGAGTGAGCAGTACTTC.

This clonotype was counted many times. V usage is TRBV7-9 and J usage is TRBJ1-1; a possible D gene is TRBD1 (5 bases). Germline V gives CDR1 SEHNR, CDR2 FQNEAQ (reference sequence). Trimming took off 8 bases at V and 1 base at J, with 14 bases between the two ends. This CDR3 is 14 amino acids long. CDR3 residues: CASGPRASNTEAFF. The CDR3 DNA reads TGTGCCAGCGGGCCCAGGGCCTCGAACACTGAAGCTTTCTTT.

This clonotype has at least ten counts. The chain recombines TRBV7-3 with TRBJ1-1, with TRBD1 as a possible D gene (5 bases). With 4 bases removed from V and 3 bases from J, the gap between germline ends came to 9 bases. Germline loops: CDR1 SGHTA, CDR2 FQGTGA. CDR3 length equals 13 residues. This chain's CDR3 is CASSWGRDTEAFF. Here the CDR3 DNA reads TGTGCCAGCAGCTGGGGACGAGACACTGAAGCTTTCTTT.

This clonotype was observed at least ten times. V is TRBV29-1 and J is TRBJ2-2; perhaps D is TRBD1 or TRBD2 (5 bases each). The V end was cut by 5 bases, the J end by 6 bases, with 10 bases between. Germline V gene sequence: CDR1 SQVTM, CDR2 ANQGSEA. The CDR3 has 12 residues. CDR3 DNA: TGCAGCGTTTCAGGGAGCTCCGGGGAGCTGTTTTTT. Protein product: CSVSGSSGELFF.

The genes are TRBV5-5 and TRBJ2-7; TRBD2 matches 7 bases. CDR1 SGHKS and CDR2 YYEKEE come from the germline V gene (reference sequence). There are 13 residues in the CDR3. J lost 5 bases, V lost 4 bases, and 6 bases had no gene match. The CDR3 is CASSPGLVNEQYF. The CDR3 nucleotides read TGTGCCAGCAGCCCCGGACTAGTCAACGAGCAGTACTTC.

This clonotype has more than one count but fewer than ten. As DNA, the CDR3 is TGTGCCAGCAGCTTAGATCCGGGGGTCGGGGAGCTGTTTTTT. Its translation: CASSLDPGVGELFF. This chain links TRBV7-2 with TRBJ2-2; D possibly corresponds to TRBD2 (6 bases). V was clipped by 1 base and J by 7 bases, with 10 bases between them. CDR1 is SGHTA, CDR2 FQGNSA, per germline. The CDR3 spans 14 residues.

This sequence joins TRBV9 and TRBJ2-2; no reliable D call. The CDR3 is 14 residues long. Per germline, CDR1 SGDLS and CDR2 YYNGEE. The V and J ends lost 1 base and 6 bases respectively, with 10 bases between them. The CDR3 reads CASSVPPVAGELFF. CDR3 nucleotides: TGTGCCAGCAGCGTACCTCCAGTAGCCGGGGAGCTGTTTTTT.

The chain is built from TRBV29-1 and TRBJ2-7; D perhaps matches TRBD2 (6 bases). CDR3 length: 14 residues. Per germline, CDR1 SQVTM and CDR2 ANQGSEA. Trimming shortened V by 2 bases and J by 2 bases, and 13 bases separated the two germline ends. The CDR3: CSVEIWRGAYEQYF. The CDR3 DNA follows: TGCAGCGTTGAAATCTGGAGGGGAGCCTACGAGCAGTACTTC.